This T cell receptor beta chain was observed in a study of blood T cells in healthy people across ages. Regarding the study as a whole: Percentage of naive T cells showed a strong correlation with TCR beta diversity.

Investigators took approximately 9.4 milliliters of peripheral blood from every donor. Trimming stripped 6 bases from V and 0 bases from J, with 15 bases between. The CDR3 has 14 residues. CDR1 and CDR2 from the germline V gene are DFQATT and SNEGSKA (reference sequence). This clonotype occurred a few times. Its specificity is unknown. A second about 6 to 11 cycle PCR used barcoded and J-beta primers. The template-switch adaptor, which had 12 random nucleotides, put a tag on each cDNA molecule. Each CDR3 protein is one row after TCRdb ran MiXCR on the 5' RACE reads. The table shows some 1,500,000 distinct CDR3 sequences, with approximately 43% occurring only once.

Material for sequencing was blood. This rearrangement joins TRBV20-1 to TRBJ2-7; D gene unclear. The TCR sequence derives from a woman aged 18-30 years in good health. CDR3 nucleotide sequence: TGCAGTGCCGAAGTCGCGGATAGCTCCTACGAGCAGTACTTC. Translation gives CSAEVADSSYEQYF.